Listed below are T cell receptor beta chains from one sample, sequenced in a study of blood T cells in healthy people across ages. TCRdb reprocessed the 5' RACE reads with MiXCR, giving one entry per CDR3 protein. The profile covers 850,000 to 950,000 distinct CDR3 sequences, with 29% appearing a single time and roughly 17% taken by the ten largest. Sequences were obtained from blood. Source of these receptors: a woman of 80 years or more in good health. The CDR3 runs from the conserved cysteine through the conserved F or W. A D gene is named only where the DNA matches it firmly. Some rows mark clone size as missing; the rest say once, few, many or name a class of expanded clone.

J gene,V gene,D gene,clone size,CDR3 DNA,CDR3 protein
TRBJ1-6,TRBV6-5,-,-,TGTGCCAGCAGTTCCGGGGGCAACTATAATTCACCCCTCCACTTT,CASSSGGNYNSPLHF
TRBJ1-5,TRBV7-2,-,-,TGTGCCAGCAGCTTAGGATCGAAAGGGAAGCAGCCCCAGCATTTT,CASSLGSKGKQPQHF
TRBJ2-3,TRBV27,TRBD2,few,TGTGCCAGCAGTATCAGACTAGCGGGAGAGTTAACAGATACGCAGTATTTT,CASSIRLAGELTDTQYF
TRBJ1-2,TRBV2,-,-,TGTGCCACCACCACCCAACACATCGTGCGCTACACCTTC,CATTTQHIVRYTF
TRBJ2-1,TRBV12-3/TRBV12-4,-,-,TGTGCCAGCTCACCACAAGTGGAAGCTTACAATGAGCAGTTCTTC,CASSPQVEAYNEQFF
TRBJ1-1,TRBV29-1,-,many,TGCAGCGTTGGGGCCACACGAACTGAAGCTTTCTTT,CSVGATRTEAFF
TRBJ2-1,TRBV5-1,-,many,TGCGCCAGCAGCGAGGGACCCTCTTCCCACAATGAGCAGTTCTTC,CASSEGPSSHNEQFF
TRBJ2-3,TRBV20-1,-,few,TGCAGTGCCCCTCCCCGGGGGCGAGTGGCAGATACGCAGTATTTT,CSAPPRGRVADTQYF
TRBJ1-2,TRBV20-1,TRBD1,many,TGCAGTGCACGGACAGGGGGTCCCCAGGGCTATGGCTACACCTTC,CSARTGGPQGYGYTF
TRBJ2-6,TRBV6-6,TRBD1,few,TGTGCCAGCAGTAATACCGGGACAGGAGGATCCAACGTCCTGACTTTC,CASSNTGTGGSNVLTF
TRBJ1-6,TRBV6-2/TRBV6-3,-,-,TGTGCCAGCAGGTATTCACAGGCACGCGACTATAGTTCACCCCTCCACTTT,CASRYSQARDYSSPLHF
TRBJ2-1,TRBV7-2,-,many,TGTGCCAGCAGCTGGTCCGGGAGCGGGTCCTACAATGAGCAGTTCTTC,CASSWSGSGSYNEQFF